This record concerns one T cell receptor (beta chain) sequence. The data belong to a study of regulatory T cells in long-lasting Graves disease. The CDR3 contains 15 residues. Germline values: CDR1 GTSNPN, CDR2 SVGIG (reference sequence). With V trimmed by 0 bases and J by 2 bases, 4 bases remained unmatched. Libraries of TCR beta came from iRepertoire HTBI primers plus Arm-PCR of CDR3 regions. How the authors handled the data: In the combined samples, 62 TRBV and some 14 TRBJ segments were identified. TCRdb reprocessed the multiplex PCR reads via MiXCR and lists one record per CDR3 protein. These V and J calls derive from TCRdb rather than the authors' analysis. Of 420,000 or so distinct CDR3 sequences in the sample, 20% to 25% are singletons; the top ten hold about 27%. As for time point: persistent/refractory GD, antithyroid drugs over 5 years with positive TRAb. PBMCs provided the RNA from which the TCR library was made.

The chain is built from TRBV30 and TRBJ2-7, with 10 bases matching TRBD2. The sample was peripheral blood mononuclear cells (PBMCs), taken when the disease was refractory, from a patient treated with antithyroid drugs. The clonotype comes from a female donor with Graves disease. The DNA of the CDR3 is TGTGCCTGGAGTGTAATAGCGGGAGGCGCCTACGAGCAGTACTTC. Residues: CAWSVIAGGAYEQYF.